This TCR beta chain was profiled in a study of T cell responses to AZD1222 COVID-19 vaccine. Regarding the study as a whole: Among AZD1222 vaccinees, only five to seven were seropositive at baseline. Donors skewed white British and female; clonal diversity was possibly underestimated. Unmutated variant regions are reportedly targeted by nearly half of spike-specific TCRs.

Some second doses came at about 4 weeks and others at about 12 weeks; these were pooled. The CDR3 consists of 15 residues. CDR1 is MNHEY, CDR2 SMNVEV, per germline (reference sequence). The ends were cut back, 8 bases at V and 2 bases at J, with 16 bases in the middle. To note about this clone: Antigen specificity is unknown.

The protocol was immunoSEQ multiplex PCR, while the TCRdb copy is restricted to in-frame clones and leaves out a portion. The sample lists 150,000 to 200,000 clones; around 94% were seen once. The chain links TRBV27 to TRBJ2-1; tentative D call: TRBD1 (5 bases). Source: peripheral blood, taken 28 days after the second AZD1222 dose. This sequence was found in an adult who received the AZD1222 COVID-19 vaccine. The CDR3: CASAYGQGTYNEQFF. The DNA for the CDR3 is TGTGCCAGCGCGTATGGTCAGGGCACCTACAATGAGCAGTTCTTC.